This TCR beta chain was sequenced for a study of response to subunit inactivated influenza vaccine. CDR1 MNHEY and CDR2 SMNVEV come from the germline V gene (reference sequence). The CDR3 is 13 amino acids. V dropped 10 bases and J dropped 3 bases, with 16 bases sitting between them. From the RT-PCR reads, TCRdb called clonotypes with MiXCR, one entry per CDR3 protein. The sample has about 700,000 distinct CDR3 sequences; approximately 13% are singletons. This clonotype appeared a few times. The origin of this receptor is a man aged 45-60 years who received an inactivated influenza vaccine. The V and J genes are TRBV27 and TRBJ2-7; D is perhaps TRBD1 or TRBD2 (7 bases each). Material: PBMCs from blood, obtained 14 days before vaccination. As DNA, the CDR3 is TGTGCCACCCACGACAGGGAGGGCTACGAGCAGTACTTC. It translates to CATHDREGYEQYF.